These 23 T cell receptor beta chains came from one sample sequenced in a study of TIL therapy for anti-PD-1-resistant metastatic lung cancer (dated by TCRdb to the early 2020s). Read against the paper, the sample's time point label means: pre-treatment sample, taken before nivolumab and TIL therapy. Using bias-controlled multiplex PCR with the immunoSEQ v3 hsTCRB kit, the TCR beta CDR3 regions were amplified from genomic DNA. The immuneACCESS repertoire file appears here via TCRdb, limited to in-frame rearrangements. These files lack a portion of the clones; in checked studies, under half of the deficit traces to unresolved V genes, and the cause of the others is not known. The sample table contains about 36,000 clones; only one count was recorded for about 73% of them. Of the sample, over 5.5% is held by the ten largest clones. This specimen was blood, taken at baseline. All receptors come from a person aged 25 to 85 with non-small cell lung cancer.

The chain recombines TRBV30 with TRBJ1-2; D call uncertain. Per germline, CDR1 GTSNPN and CDR2 SVGIG (reference sequence). The CDR3 extends over 14 amino acids. With 0 bases removed from V and 6 bases from J, the gap between germline ends came to 14 bases. CDR3 sequence: CAWSVLRVRNGYTF. CDR3 nucleotides: TGTGCCTGGAGTGTATTAAGGGTACGGAATGGCTACACCTTC.

V and J are TRBV4-1 and TRBJ1-1; D not certain. Trimming took off 0 bases at V and 4 bases at J, with 12 bases between the two ends. Per the germline V gene, CDR1 is MGHRA and CDR2 is YSYEKL. The CDR3 is 15 amino acids. CDR3 in amino acids: CASSQEMAIITEAFF. CDR3 nucleotides: TGCGCCAGCAGCCAAGAAATGGCGATAATCACTGAAGCTTTCTTT.

The V and J genes are TRBV28 and TRBJ2-3; D remains unclear. Per the germline V gene, CDR1 is MDHEN and CDR2 is SYDVKM. This CDR3 region has 14 residues. V dropped 5 bases and J dropped 2 bases, with 11 bases sitting between them. CDR3 in DNA: TGTGCCAGCAGTACCCCCTTTTCCACAGATACGCAGTATTTT. It translates to CASSTPFSTDTQYF.

This chain uses TRBV21-1 with TRBJ2-5; TRBD1, as called in the table, went unchecked against the DNA. TRBV21-1 is annotated as a pseudogene. The CDR3 contains 14 residues. DNA of the CDR3: TGTGCCAGCAAAGTCAGGACAGTAGAGGAGACCCAGTACTTC. Encoded protein: CASKVRTVEETQYF.

The CDR3 coding sequence is TGTGCCAGCAGCTTAACGGGTACCTCCTACGAGCAGTACTTC. Its translation: CASSLTGTSYEQYF. This chain connects TRBV7-9 to TRBJ2-7, with D unresolved. The CDR3 has 14 amino acids. Trimming removed 2 bases from V and 0 bases from J, with 8 bases in between. Looked up from germline, CDR1 is SEHNR and CDR2 is FQNEAQ (reference sequence).

This clone came up a few times. The V gene is TRBV30, the J gene TRBJ2-6; tentative D call: TRBD1 (6 bases). The germline CDR1 and CDR2 sequences are GTSNPN and SVGIG (reference sequence). Trimming pared 0 bases from V and 1 base from J, leaving 7 bases between. CDR3 length: 15 residues. The CDR3 DNA reads TGTGCCTGGAGTGTAGGGACATCTGGGGCCAACGTCCTGACTTTC. Translated: CAWSVGTSGANVLTF.

This chain uses TRBV28 with TRBJ1-1, with 9 bases matching TRBD1. V lost 5 bases to trimming and J lost 1 base; unmatched junction nucleotides: 11. Germline V CDR1 and CDR2: MDHEN, SYDVKM. The CDR3 has 17 amino acids. The CDR3 DNA follows: TGTGCCAGCAGTGCACCCAGGCCGGGACAGGGGAACACTGAAGCTTTCTTT. It specifies CASSAPRPGQGNTEAFF.

This chain uses TRBV7-5 with TRBJ2-1; the DNA was not used to check the table's D call, TRBD2. TRBV7-5 is assigned pseudogene status. This CDR3 has 16 amino acids. This CDR3 is CVRSSPPRATYNEQFF. DNA for the CDR3: TGTGTCAGAAGCTCCCCCCCTAGAGCCACCTACAATGAGCAGTTCTTC.

The rearrangement joins TRBV9 to TRBJ1-3; 8 bases line up with TRBD1. After removal of 2 bases from V and 2 bases from J, the junction contained 9 bases not matched to a gene. This CDR3 comprises 17 residues. Germline values: CDR1 SGDLS, CDR2 YYNGEE. DNA of the CDR3: TGTGCCAGCAGCGTCGAACAACTCAGGGGGCCTGGAAACACCATATATTTT. Protein: CASSVEQLRGPGNTIYF. The full variable domain, completed using reference TRBV9 and TRBJ1-3, is DSGVTQTPKHLITATGQRVTLRCSPRSGDLSVYWYQQSLDQGLQFLIQYYNGEERAKGNILERFSAQQFPDLHSELNLSSLELGDSALYFCASSVEQLRGPGNTIYFGEGSWLTVV.

The V gene is TRBV30, the J gene TRBJ2-4, with TRBD2 matching over 8 bases. The junction had 9 bases not matched to a gene; V was cut back by 4 bases and J by 7 bases. Germline values: CDR1 GTSNPN, CDR2 SVGIG (reference sequence). This CDR3 spans 14 amino acids. The CDR3, as DNA: TGTGCCTGGAATGCAGCGGGAGTAGAGAACATTCAGTACTTC. Translation: CAWNAAGVENIQYF.

The chain carries TRBV4-1 and TRBJ2-2; D is undetermined. The ends were cut back, 3 bases at V and 5 bases at J, with 4 bases in the middle. The CDR3 is 12 residues long. Germline CDR1 is MGHRA and CDR2 is YSYEKL. As DNA, the CDR3 is TGCGCCAGCAGCCAGGATACCGGGGAGCTGTTTTTT. It translates to CASSQDTGELFF.

The chain combines TRBV7-2 with TRBJ1-5, with D maybe TRBD1 (5 bases). V was shortened by 1 base and J by 1 base, with 17 bases between the two germline ends. The V gene's germline CDR1 is SGHTA and CDR2 FQGNSA. This CDR3 has 18 residues. CDR3 sequence: CASSLVGLGGTSNQPQHF. The CDR3 bases are TGTGCCAGCAGCTTAGTTGGGTTGGGGGGTACGAGCAATCAGCCCCAGCATTTT.

The rearrangement joins TRBV9 to TRBJ2-3, with 8 bases aligning to TRBD1. This CDR3 comprises 14 residues. Germline V lookup: CDR1 SGDLS, CDR2 YYNGEE. Trimming cost V 7 bases and J 1 base; bases outside gene matches: 5. The CDR3 is CASGEDRGTDTQYF. The CDR3 coding sequence is TGTGCCAGCGGCGAGGACAGGGGCACAGATACGCAGTATTTT.

V and J are TRBV2 and TRBJ1-5; TRBD1 aligns across 9 bases. The CDR3 totals 16 residues. The V gene's germline CDR1 is SNHLY and CDR2 FYNNEI. J lost 8 bases, V lost 0 bases, and 8 bases had no gene match. CDR3 in amino acids: CASSEAGQGPGKPQHF. The CDR3 nucleotides are TGTGCCAGCAGTGAAGCGGGACAGGGACCAGGGAAGCCCCAGCATTTT.

The V gene is TRBV7-3, the J gene TRBJ2-1, with 7 bases that match TRBD2. CDR3 length: 17 amino acids. Trimming removed 5 bases from V and 4 bases from J; junction bases left unmatched: 14. In germline, CDR1 is SGHTA, CDR2 FQGTGA. The CDR3 is CASSPDGGLAVYNEQFF. In DNA form, the CDR3 reads TGTGCCAGCAGCCCCGATGGCGGGCTAGCGGTTTACAATGAGCAGTTCTTC. Combining the CDR3 with reference TRBV7-3 and TRBJ2-1 gives the whole variable domain GAGVSQTPSNKVTEKGKYVELRCDPISGHTALYWYRQSLGQGPEFLIYFQGTGAADDSGLPNDRFFAVRPEGSVSTLKIQRTERGDSAVYLCASSPDGGLAVYNEQFFGPGTRLTVL.

J is TRBJ1-1 and V is TRBV7-8; a possible D gene is TRBD1 (5 bases). The CDR3 runs 13 residues. V dropped 4 bases and J dropped 1 base, with 7 bases sitting between them. Germline-derived CDR1 and CDR2 are SGHVS and FQNEAQ. This CDR3 is CASSSTGNTEAFF. In DNA form, the CDR3 reads TGTGCCAGCAGCTCAACAGGGAACACTGAAGCTTTCTTT.

This chain joins TRBV7-8 and TRBJ2-2, with TRBD2 identical over 11 bases. Germline CDR1 reads SGHVS; CDR2 reads FQNEAQ. V was clipped by 1 base and J by 2 bases; unmatched bases: 3. This CDR3 contains 17 residues. The CDR3 here is CASSLELAGVNTGELFF. The CDR3 coding sequence is TGTGCCAGCAGCTTAGAACTAGCGGGGGTTAACACCGGGGAGCTGTTTTTT.

This sequence joins TRBV29-1 and TRBJ1-2, with D uncertain. Germline CDR1 and CDR2: SQVTM and ANQGSEA. Trimming took off 3 bases at V and 2 bases at J, with 10 bases between the two ends. The CDR3 is 13 amino acids. The CDR3 coding sequence is TGCAGCGTTGACCCACTGGGAAACTATGGCTACACCTTC. This gives the protein CSVDPLGNYGYTF.

The chain combines TRBV6-1 with TRBJ2-7, with D possibly matching TRBD1 (6 bases). V was pared by 6 bases and J by 5 bases, with 11 bases between. CDR3 length: 12 amino acids. Germline V gene lookup returns CDR1 MNHNS and CDR2 SASEGT. The CDR3 loop reads CASRNRDHEQYF. CDR3 DNA: TGTGCCAGCAGGAACAGGGACCACGAGCAGTACTTC.

V is TRBV6-1 and J is TRBJ2-1, with 12 bases lining up with TRBD2. V shed 4 bases, J shed 2 bases, and the junction held 3 bases outside the gene matches. The V gene's germline CDR1 is MNHNS and CDR2 SASEGT. There are 16 residues in the CDR3. CDR3 sequence reads: CASSGRLAGAYNEQFF. The DNA for the CDR3 is TGTGCCAGCAGTGGCCGACTAGCGGGGGCCTACAATGAGCAGTTCTTC.

The chain carries TRBV30 and TRBJ1-1; maybe TRBD1 (5 bases). The CDR3 totals 18 residues. CDR1 is GTSNPN and CDR2 is SVGIG in the germline V gene (reference sequence). The V gene lost 0 bases and the J gene lost 8 bases, with 28 bases spanning the gap. The CDR3 nucleotides read TGTGCCTGGAGTGTACTTTTGAGGGGCGAAAAAACCTCCCCGGAAGCTTTCTTT. It specifies CAWSVLLRGEKTSPEAFF.

The chain recombines TRBV28 with TRBJ2-2, with D hard to call. Trimming removed 3 bases at V and 0 bases at J, with 8 bases between. The CDR3 runs 15 residues. The V gene's germline CDR1 is MDHEN and CDR2 SYDVKM. CDR3 bases: TGTGCCAGCAGTTTCTCGGCAGCGAACACCGGGGAGCTGTTTTTT. It yields the protein CASSFSAANTGELFF.

V usage is TRBV6-1 and J usage is TRBJ1-1; a weak D match, TRBD1 (6 bases). V lost 5 bases to trimming and J lost 8 bases, with 21 bases between them. The CDR3 consists of 15 residues. Germline V gene data show CDR1 as MNHNS and CDR2 as SASEGT. The CDR3 DNA reads TGTGCCAGCAGTAATCCCCGGCTGTGGGGGCCCGAAGCTTTCTTT. It specifies CASSNPRLWGPEAFF.